Shown below are 15 T cell receptor beta chains from a single sample sequenced in a study of T cells in Graves' hyperthyroidism and ophthalmopathy. The TCR beta CDR3 regions underwent amplification using RNA transcripts as the source. When the TCR CDR3 underwent first-round RT-PCR, the HTBI primer set was used. Each CDR3 protein is one row after TCRdb ran MiXCR on the multiplex PCR reads. Among around 700,000 distinct CDR3 sequences listed, around 20% were seen once. The sample taken for sequencing was blood. The receptors were gathered from a woman aged 45 to 65 with Graves' hyperthyroidism that later progressed to Graves' ophthalmopathy.

At least ten counts were recorded for this clonotype. The gene calls are TRBV5-1 and TRBJ1-1, with D maybe TRBD1 (6 bases). The CDR3 extends over 15 amino acids. Trimming left V 4 bases short and J 1 base short, with 14 bases between. Germline loops: CDR1 SGHRS, CDR2 YFSETQ. The CDR3 region is CASSLQGNTNTEAFF. For the CDR3, the DNA is TGCGCCAGCAGCCTACAGGGAAATACGAACACTGAAGCTTTCTTT.

V usage is TRBV6-1 and J usage is TRBJ1-1, with no clear D. The CDR3 sequence is 10 residues long. Trimming cost V 10 bases and J 6 bases, with 9 bases left between them. Germline values: CDR1 MNHNS, CDR2 SASEGT. For the CDR3, the DNA is TGTGCCACCGAGGTATCTGAAGCTTTCTTT. Translation gives CATEVSEAFF.

This clonotype occurred many times. The J gene is TRBJ1-2, the V gene TRBV9; D perhaps matches TRBD1 (5 bases). Germline V gene lookup returns CDR1 SGDLS and CDR2 YYNGEE. The CDR3 covers 13 residues. V was pared by 3 bases and J by 4 bases, with 10 bases between. The CDR3 DNA reads TGTGCCAGCAGCGCTGGGACCGGCTATGGCTACACCTTC. Its protein product is CASSAGTGYGYTF.

The chain couples TRBV4-1 to TRBJ2-7; D is unclear. V lost 0 bases and J lost 2, with 8 bases in between. This CDR3 has 14 amino acids. Germline lookup yields CDR1 MGHRA and CDR2 YSYEKL. CDR3 sequence reads: CASSQEGPAYEQYF. CDR3 nucleotides: TGCGCCAGCAGCCAAGAAGGGCCTGCCTACGAGCAGTACTTC.

In its sample, this clonotype was seen a few times. V gene TRBV3-1 combines with J gene TRBJ1-2; D perhaps matches TRBD1 (6 bases). Looked up from germline, CDR1 is LGHDT and CDR2 is YNNKEL (reference sequence). The CDR3 runs to 14 residues. Trimming left V 2 bases short and J 3 bases short, with 10 bases between. CDR3 in amino acids: CASSQPGHHYGYTF. In nucleotides, the CDR3 is TGTGCCAGCAGCCAACCGGGACATCACTATGGCTACACCTTC.

V is TRBV10-3 and J is TRBJ1-2; tentative D call: TRBD1 (5 bases). CDR1 is ENHRY and CDR2 is SYGVKD in the germline V gene. CDR3 size: 12 residues. Trimming stripped 3 bases from V and 7 bases from J, with 9 bases between. The CDR3 loop is CAISDRDAGYTF. For the CDR3, the DNA is TGTGCCATCAGTGACAGGGACGCTGGCTACACCTTC.

This clonotype showed up many times. This chain joins TRBV11-3 and TRBJ1-1; 9 positions match TRBD1. The CDR3 spans 13 residues. The V gene end was trimmed by 0 bases and the J gene end by 7 bases; junction bases not matched to a gene: 0. The germline CDR1 and CDR2 sequences are SGHNT and YENEEA. This CDR3 is CASSLEGQGEAFF. CDR3 DNA: TGTGCCAGCAGCTTAGAGGGACAGGGTGAAGCTTTCTTT.

This chain uses TRBV5-1 with TRBJ2-1, with 9 nucleotides matching TRBD1. Germline CDR1 is SGHRS and CDR2 is YFSETQ. J was trimmed by 4 bases and V by 4 bases; bases with no gene match: 9. This CDR3 contains 16 residues. The CDR3: CASSPTGDREYNEQFF. The CDR3 DNA reads as TGCGCCAGCAGCCCAACGGGGGACAGGGAATACAATGAGCAGTTCTTC.

This chain connects TRBV25-1 to TRBJ2-3; D unclear. Trimming removed 2 bases from V and 1 base from J, with 4 bases in between. The CDR3 has 13 residues. Per the germline V gene, CDR1 is MGHDK and CDR2 is SYGVNS. CDR3 sequence: CASSEAGTDTQYF. The CDR3, as DNA: TGTGCCAGCAGTGAAGCGGGCACAGATACGCAGTATTTT. Full variable domain (missing parts from reference TRBV25-1 and TRBJ2-3): EADIYQTPRYLVIGTGKKITLECSQTMGHDKMYWYQQDPGMELHLIHYSYGVNSTEKGDLSSESTVSRIRTEHFPLTLESARPSHTSQYLCASSEAGTDTQYFGPGTRLTVL.

Worth noting for this clonotype: A junction boundary mismatches the germline segment, possibly from a read error. The chain employs TRBV11-2 and TRBJ1-2, with 9 bases that match TRBD1. Germline assignment: CDR1 SGHAT and CDR2 FQNNGV. The CDR3 runs to 15 residues. CDR3 coding DNA: TGCGCCAGCAACCGAGAGGGACAGGGAGGTGTTGGCTACACCTTC. Its translation is CASNREGQGGVGYTF.

The chain combines TRBV12-3 or TRBV12-4 with TRBJ1-2, with 8 nucleotides matching TRBD1. The CDR3 totals 16 residues. V lost 5 bases to trimming and J lost 0 bases; unmatched junction nucleotides: 8. CDR3 bases: TGTGCCAGCAGTGACACCGGGACAGGTACTAACTATGGCTACACCTTC. Translated, it gives CASSDTGTGTNYGYTF.

This clonotype has a handful of counts. The J gene is TRBJ1-4, the V gene TRBV5-4; weak D call: TRBD1 (6 bases). Trimming removed 4 bases from V and 6 bases from J, with 13 bases in between. There are 14 residues in the CDR3. Germline-derived CDR1 and CDR2 are SGHNT and YYREEE (reference sequence). This CDR3 is CASSRGTGHEKLFF. CDR3 nucleotide sequence: TGTGCCAGCAGCCGGGGAACAGGGCATGAAAAACTGTTTTTT.

This clonotype was recorded many times. The gene calls are TRBV18 and TRBJ1-5, with TRBD1 matching 9 bases. Trimming cost V 3 bases and J 4 bases; bases outside gene matches: 7. There are 16 residues in the CDR3. Germline-derived CDR1 and CDR2 are KGHSH and LQKENI. CDR3 protein: CASSPTGQGQNQPQHF. The CDR3 nucleotides read TGTGCCAGCTCACCTACGGGACAGGGCCAAAATCAGCCCCAGCATTTT.

The chain is built from TRBV5-1 and TRBJ1-6; possibly TRBD1 for D (6 bases). The length of the CDR3 is 15 residues. Germline values: CDR1 SGHRS, CDR2 YFSETQ. The V end lost 0 bases, the J end lost 8 bases, and 12 bases lay between the germline ends. The CDR3: CASSLAGAQDSPLHF. As DNA, the CDR3 is TGCGCCAGCAGCTTGGCGGGGGCGCAGGATTCACCCCTCCACTTT.

There are a few counts of this clonotype. The rearrangement joins TRBV27 to TRBJ2-3, with 8 nucleotides matching TRBD1. The CDR3 is made up of 18 amino acids. With 1 base clipped from V and 7 bases from J, the junction kept 16 bases outside the gene matches. Germline CDR1 reads MNHEY; CDR2 reads SMNVEV (reference sequence). CDR3 nucleotides: TGTGCCAGCAGTTTATGGGGACAGGAGCCTACCAGACTTCATACGCAGTATTTT. Its protein product is CASSLWGQEPTRLHTQYF.